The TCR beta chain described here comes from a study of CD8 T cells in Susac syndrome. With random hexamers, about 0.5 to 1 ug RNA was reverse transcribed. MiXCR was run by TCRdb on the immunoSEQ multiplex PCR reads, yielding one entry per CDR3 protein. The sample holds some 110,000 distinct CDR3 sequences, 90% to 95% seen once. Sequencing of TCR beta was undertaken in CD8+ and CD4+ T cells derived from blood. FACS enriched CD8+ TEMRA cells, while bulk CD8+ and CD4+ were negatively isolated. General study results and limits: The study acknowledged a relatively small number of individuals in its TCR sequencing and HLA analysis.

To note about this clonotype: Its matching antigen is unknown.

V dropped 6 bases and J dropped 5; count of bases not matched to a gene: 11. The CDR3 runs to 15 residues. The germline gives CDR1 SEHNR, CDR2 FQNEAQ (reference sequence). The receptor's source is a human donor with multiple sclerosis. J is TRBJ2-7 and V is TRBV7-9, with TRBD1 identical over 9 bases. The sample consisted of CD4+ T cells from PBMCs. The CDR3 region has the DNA TGTGCCAGCAGTCCCTTAGGGACAGGGTTTAACGAGCAGTACTTC. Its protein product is CASSPLGTGFNEQYF. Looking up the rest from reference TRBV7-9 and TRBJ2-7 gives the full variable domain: DTGVSQNPRHKITKRGQNVTFRCDPISEHNRLYWYRQTLGQGPEFLTYFQNEAQLEKSRLLSDRFSAERPKGSFSTLEIQRTEQGDSAMYLCASSPLGTGFNEQYFGPGTRLTVT.